The entry below gives a single TCR beta chain sequence along with its context. This clonotype was detected many times. Its antigen remains unidentified. No base quality information exists; no much larger clone differs at one position. The entry originates in a study of T cells of healthy individuals (dated by TCRdb to the late 2010s). Taken from the germline V gene, the CDR1 and CDR2 loops are SGHTA and FQGNSA. Spanning cysteine to phenylalanine, the CDR3 consists of 16 amino acids. Only CDR3 DNA remains: 48 bases, in frame from the first base. Trimming removed 7 bases from V and 2 bases from J, leaving 18 bases between the germline ends. Library creation used 5' RACE. This sample was sequenced with an Illumina MiSeq. The public sequencing data were trimmed at Q25 with fastp and processed into clonotypes with MiXCR by TCRdb, which kept only in-frame beta chains. All rows with the same CDR3 protein become a single entry with the most common DNA and genes. The sample yields over 95,000 distinct CDR3 sequences; approximately 15% were counted once. Of the sample, over 5% is held by the ten largest clones.

The chain links TRBV7-2 with TRBJ1-3; D gene: possibly TRBD1, on 5 matching bases. The TCR was taken from a human donor in good health. The CDR3 region: CASTPGPHRTGNTIYF. The bases are TGTGCCAGCACCCCCGGTCCTCACAGGACTGGAAACACCATATATTTT.